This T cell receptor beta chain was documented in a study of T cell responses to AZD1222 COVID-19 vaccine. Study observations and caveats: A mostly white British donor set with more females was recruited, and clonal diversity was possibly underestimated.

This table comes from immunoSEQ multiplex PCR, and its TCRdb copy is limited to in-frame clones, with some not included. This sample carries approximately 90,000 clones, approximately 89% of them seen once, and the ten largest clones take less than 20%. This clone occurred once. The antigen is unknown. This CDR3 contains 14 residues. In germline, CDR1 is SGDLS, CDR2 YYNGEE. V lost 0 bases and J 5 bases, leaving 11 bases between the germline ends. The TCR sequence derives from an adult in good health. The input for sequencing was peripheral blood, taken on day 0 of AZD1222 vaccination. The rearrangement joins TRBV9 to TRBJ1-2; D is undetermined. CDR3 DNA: TGTGCCAGCAGCGTAGAGACCGAACGTTATGGCTACACCTTC. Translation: CASSVETERYGYTF.